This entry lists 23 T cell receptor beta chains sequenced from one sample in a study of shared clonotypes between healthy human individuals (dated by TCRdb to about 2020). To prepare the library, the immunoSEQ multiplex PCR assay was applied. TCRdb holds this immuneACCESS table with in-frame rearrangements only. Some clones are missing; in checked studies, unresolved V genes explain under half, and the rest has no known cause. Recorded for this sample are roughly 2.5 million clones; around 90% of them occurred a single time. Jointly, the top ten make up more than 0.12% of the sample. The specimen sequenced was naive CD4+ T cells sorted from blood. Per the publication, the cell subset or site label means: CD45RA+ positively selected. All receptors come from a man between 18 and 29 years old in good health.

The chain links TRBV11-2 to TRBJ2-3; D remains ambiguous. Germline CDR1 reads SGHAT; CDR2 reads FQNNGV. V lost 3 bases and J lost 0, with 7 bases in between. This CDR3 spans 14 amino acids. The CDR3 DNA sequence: TGTGCCAGCAGCTTCACAAGAAGCACAGATACGCAGTATTTT. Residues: CASSFTRSTDTQYF.

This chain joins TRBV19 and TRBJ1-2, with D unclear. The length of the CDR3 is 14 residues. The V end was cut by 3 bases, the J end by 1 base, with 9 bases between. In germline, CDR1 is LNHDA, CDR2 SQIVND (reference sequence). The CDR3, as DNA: TGTGCCAGTAGTATGGCTCTTCTTAACTATGGCTACACCTTC. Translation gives CASSMALLNYGYTF.

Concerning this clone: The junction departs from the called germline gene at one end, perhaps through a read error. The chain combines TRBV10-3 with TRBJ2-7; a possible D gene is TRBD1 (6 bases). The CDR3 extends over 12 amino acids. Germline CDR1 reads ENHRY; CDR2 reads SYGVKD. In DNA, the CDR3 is TGTGCCATCAGTGATATCCGGCAGGGGCCCTTTTTC. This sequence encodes CAISDIRQGPFF.

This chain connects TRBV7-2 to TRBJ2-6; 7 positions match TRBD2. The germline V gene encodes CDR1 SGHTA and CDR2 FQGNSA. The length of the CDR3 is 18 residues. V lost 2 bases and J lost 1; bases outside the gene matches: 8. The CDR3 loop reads CASSLKEKRGSGANVLTF. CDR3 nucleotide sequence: TGTGCCAGCAGCTTAAAGGAAAAGCGGGGTTCTGGGGCCAACGTCCTGACTTTC.

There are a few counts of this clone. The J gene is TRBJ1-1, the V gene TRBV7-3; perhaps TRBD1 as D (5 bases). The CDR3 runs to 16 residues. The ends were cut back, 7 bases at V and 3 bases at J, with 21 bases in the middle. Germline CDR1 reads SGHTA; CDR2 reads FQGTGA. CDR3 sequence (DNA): TGTGCCAGCACCGTAACAGGTCCCCCGGGGGACACTGAAGCTTTCTTT. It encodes CASTVTGPPGDTEAFF. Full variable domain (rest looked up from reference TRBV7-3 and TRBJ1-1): GAGVSQTPSNKVTEKGKYVELRCDPISGHTALYWYRQSLGQGPEFLIYFQGTGAADDSGLPNDRFFAVRPEGSVSTLKIQRTERGDSAVYLCASTVTGPPGDTEAFFGQGTRLTVV.

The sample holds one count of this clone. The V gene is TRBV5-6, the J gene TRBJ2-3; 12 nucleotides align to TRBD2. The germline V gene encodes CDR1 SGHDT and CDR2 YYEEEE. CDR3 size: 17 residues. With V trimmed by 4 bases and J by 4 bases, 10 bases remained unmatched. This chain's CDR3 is CASSPLAGGQRADTQYF. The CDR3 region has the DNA TGTGCCAGCAGCCCACTAGCGGGAGGTCAGAGGGCAGATACGCAGTATTTT.

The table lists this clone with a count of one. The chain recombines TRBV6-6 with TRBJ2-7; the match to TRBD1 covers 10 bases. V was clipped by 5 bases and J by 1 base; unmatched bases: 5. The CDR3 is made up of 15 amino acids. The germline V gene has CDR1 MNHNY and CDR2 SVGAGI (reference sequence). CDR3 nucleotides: TGTGCCAGCAGTACGCGACAGGGGGCTTCCTACGAGCAGTACTTC. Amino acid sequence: CASSTRQGASYEQYF.

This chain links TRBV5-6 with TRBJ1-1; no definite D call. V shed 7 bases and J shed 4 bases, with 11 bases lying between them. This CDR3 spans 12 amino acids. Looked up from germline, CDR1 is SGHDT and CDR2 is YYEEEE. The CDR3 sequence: CASLRTGTEAFF. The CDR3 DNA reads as TGTGCCAGCCTCCGGACGGGCACTGAAGCTTTCTTT.

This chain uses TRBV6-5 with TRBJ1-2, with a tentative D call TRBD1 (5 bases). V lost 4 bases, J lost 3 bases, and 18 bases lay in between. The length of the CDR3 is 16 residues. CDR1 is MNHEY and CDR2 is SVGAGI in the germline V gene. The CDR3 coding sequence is TGTGCCAGCAGTTCTACCGGGACTCTACTTTACTATGGCTACACCTTC. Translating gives CASSSTGTLLYYGYTF.

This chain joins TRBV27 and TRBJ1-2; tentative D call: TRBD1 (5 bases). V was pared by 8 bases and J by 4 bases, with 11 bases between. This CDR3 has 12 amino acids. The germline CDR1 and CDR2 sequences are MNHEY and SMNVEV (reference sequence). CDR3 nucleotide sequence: TGTGCCAGCGGGGGGAGGGGCTATGGCTACACCTTC. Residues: CASGGRGYGYTF.

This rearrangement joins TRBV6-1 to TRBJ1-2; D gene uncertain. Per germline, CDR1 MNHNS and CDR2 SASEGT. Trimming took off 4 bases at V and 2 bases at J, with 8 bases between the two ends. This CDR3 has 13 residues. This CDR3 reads CASSVGINYGYTF. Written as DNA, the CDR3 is TGTGCCAGCAGTGTCGGGATCAACTATGGCTACACCTTC.

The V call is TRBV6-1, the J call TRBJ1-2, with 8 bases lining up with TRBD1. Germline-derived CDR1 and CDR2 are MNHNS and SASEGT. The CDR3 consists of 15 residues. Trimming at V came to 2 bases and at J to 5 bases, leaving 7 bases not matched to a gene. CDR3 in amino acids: CASSEYEQGGYGYTF. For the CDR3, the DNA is TGTGCCAGCAGTGAATATGAACAGGGGGGTTATGGCTACACCTTC.

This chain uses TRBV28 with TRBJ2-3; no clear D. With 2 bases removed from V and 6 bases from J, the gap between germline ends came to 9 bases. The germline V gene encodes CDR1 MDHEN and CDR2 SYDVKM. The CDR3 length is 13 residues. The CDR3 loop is CASSLLLEDTQYF. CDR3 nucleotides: TGTGCCAGCAGTTTACTCCTAGAGGATACGCAGTATTTT. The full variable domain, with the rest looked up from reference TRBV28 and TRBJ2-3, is DVKVTQSSRYLVKRTGEKVFLECVQDMDHENMFWYRQDPGLGLRLIYFSYDVKMKEKGDIPEGYSVSREKKERFSLILESASTNQTSMYLCASSLLLEDTQYFGPGTRLTVL.

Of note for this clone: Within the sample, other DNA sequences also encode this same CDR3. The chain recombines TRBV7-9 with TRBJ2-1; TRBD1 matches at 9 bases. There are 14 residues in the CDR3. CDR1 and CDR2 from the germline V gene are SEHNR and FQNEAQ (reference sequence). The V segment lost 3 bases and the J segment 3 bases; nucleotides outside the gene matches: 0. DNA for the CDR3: TGTGCCAGCAGCTTGACAGGGGGCTACAATGAGCAGTTCTTC. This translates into CASSLTGGYNEQFF.

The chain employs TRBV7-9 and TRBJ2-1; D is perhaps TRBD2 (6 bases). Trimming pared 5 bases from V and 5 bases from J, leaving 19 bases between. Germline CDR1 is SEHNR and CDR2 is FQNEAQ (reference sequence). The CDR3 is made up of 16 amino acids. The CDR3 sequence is CASSPLWGAGHNEQFF. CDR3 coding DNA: TGTGCCAGCAGCCCACTATGGGGCGCGGGGCACAATGAGCAGTTCTTC.

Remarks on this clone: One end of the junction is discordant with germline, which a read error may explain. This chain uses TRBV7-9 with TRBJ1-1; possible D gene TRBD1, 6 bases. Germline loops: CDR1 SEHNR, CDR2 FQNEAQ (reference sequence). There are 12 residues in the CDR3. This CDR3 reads CASSLNPDRRLF. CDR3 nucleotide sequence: TGTGCCAGCAGCTTAAATCCGGACAGACGTCTATTT.

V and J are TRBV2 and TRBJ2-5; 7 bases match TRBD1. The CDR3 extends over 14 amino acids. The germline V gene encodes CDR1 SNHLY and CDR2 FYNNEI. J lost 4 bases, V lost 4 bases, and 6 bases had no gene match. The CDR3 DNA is TGTGCCAGCAGTGCGGGACAGTATGGAGAGACCCAGTACTTC. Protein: CASSAGQYGETQYF.

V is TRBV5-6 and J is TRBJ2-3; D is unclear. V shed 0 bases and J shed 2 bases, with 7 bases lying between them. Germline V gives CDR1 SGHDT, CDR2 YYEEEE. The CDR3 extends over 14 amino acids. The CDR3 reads CASSLDRFTDTQYF. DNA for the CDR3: TGTGCCAGCAGCTTGGACAGATTCACAGATACGCAGTATTTT.

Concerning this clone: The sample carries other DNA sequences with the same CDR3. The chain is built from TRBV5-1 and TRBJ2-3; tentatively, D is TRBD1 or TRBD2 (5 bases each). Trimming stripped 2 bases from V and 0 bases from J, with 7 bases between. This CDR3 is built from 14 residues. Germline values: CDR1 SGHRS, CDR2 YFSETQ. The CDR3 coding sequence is TGCGCCAGCAGCTTTGGGACCAGCACAGATACGCAGTATTTT. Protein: CASSFGTSTDTQYF.

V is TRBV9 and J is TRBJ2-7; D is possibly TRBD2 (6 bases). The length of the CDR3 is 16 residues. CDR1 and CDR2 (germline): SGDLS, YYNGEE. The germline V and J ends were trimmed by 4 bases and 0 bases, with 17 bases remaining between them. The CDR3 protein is CASSPTAGRSSYEQYF. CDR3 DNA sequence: TGTGCCAGCAGCCCAACCGCGGGACGAAGCTCCTACGAGCAGTACTTC.

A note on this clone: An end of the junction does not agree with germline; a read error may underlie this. CDR3 loop: CASSFTGTGPGETQYF. The CDR3 coding sequence is TGTGCTAGCAGCTTTACCGGGACAGGTCCCGGGGAGACCCAGTACTTC. The chain uses TRBV7-7 and TRBJ2-5; 8 bases are a match to TRBD1. CDR1 is SSHAT, CDR2 FNYEAQ, per germline (reference sequence). This CDR3 comprises 16 residues. Variable domain in full (rest from reference TRBV7-7 and TRBJ2-5): GAGVSQSPRYKVTKRGQDVTLRCDPISSHATLYWYQQALGQGPEFLTYFNYEAQPDKSGLPSDRFSAERPEGSISTLTIQRTEQRDSAMYRCASSFTGTGPGETQYFGPGTRLLVL.

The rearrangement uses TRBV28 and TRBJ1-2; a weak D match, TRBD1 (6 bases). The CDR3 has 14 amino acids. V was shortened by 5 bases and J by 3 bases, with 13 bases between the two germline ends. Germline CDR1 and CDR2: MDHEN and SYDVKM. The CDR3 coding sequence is TGTGCCAGCAGTCCGGGTGGGGGGCACTATGGCTACACCTTC. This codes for CASSPGGGHYGYTF.

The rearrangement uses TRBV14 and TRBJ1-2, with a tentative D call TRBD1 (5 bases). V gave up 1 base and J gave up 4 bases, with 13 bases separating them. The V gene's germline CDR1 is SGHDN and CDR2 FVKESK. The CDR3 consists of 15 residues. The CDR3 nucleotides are TGTGCCAGCAGCCAAGGAGCCTCGAGGGGCTATGGCTACACCTTC. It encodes CASSQGASRGYGYTF. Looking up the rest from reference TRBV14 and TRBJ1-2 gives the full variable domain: EAGVTQFPSHSVIEKGQTVTLRCDPISGHDNLYWYRRVMGKEIKFLLHFVKESKQDESGMPNNRFLAERTGGTYSTLKVQPAELEDSGVYFCASSQGASRGYGYTFGSGTRLTVV.